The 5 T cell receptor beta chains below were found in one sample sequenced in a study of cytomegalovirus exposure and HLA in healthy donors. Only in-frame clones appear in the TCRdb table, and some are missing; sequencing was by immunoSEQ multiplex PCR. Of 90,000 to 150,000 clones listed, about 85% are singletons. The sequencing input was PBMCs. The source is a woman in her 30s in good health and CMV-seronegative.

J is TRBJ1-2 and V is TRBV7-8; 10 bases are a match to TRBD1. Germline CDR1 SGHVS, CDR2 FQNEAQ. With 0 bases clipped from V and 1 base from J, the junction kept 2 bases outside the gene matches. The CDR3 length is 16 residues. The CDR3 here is CASSLAGQGINYGYTF. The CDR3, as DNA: TGTGCCAGCAGCTTAGCGGGACAGGGGATTAACTATGGCTACACCTTC.

CDR3: CASSRRLAGGSETQYF. The CDR3 region has the DNA TGTGCCAGCAGTAGAAGACTAGCGGGGGGATCGGAGACCCAGTACTTC. The chain combines TRBV2 with TRBJ2-5; 13 positions agree with TRBD2. V shed 5 bases and J 5 bases; nucleotides not matched to a gene: 8. From germline, CDR1 is SNHLY and CDR2 FYNNEI. CDR3 length: 16 amino acids.

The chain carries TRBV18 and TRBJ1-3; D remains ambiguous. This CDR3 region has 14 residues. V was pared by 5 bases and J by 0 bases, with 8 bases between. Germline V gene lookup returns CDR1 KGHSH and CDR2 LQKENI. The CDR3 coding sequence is TGTGCCAGCTCATCCGGGAGCTCTGGAAACACCATATATTTT. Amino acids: CASSSGSSGNTIYF.

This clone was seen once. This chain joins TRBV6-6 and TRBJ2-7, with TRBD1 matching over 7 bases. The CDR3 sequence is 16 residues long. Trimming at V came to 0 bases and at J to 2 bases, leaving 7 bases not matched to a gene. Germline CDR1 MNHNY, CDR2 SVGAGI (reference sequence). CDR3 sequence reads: CASSYSQGVLTYEQYF. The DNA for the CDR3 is TGTGCCAGCAGTTACTCCCAGGGGGTCCTAACCTACGAGCAGTACTTC.

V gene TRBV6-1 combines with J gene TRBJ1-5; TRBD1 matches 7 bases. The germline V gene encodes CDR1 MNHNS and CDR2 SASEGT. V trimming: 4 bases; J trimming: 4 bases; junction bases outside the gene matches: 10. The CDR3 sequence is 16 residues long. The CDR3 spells CASSGNNRGTNQPQHF. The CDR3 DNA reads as TGTGCCAGCAGTGGAAACAACAGGGGAACGAATCAGCCCCAGCATTTT.